Listed below are T cell receptor beta chains from one sample, sequenced in a study of T cell responses to AZD1222 COVID-19 vaccine. Some clones are missing from TCRdb's copy, which holds only in-frame ones; the method was immunoSEQ multiplex PCR. The table has tens of thousands of clones, 88% seen once. The sample here was peripheral blood, taken 28 days after the second AZD1222 dose. The receptors come from an adult who received the AZD1222 COVID-19 vaccine. CDR3s include the opening cysteine and the closing phenylalanine or tryptophan. The D gene is left open where the match is weak. Clone size is not always given. Where it is, it says once, few, many or a class for expanded clones.

clone_size d_call j_call v_call cdr3_aa cdr3_nt
few TRBD1 TRBJ2-3 TRBV15 CATSRPIQGVGTDTQYF TGTGCCACCAGCAGACCGATTCAGGGGGTGGGCACAGATACGCAGTATTTT
- TRBD2 TRBJ2-2 TRBV11-2 CASSRSPSGSNTGELFF TGTGCCAGCAGCCGGTCCCCTAGCGGGTCGAACACCGGGGAGCTGTTTTTT
once - TRBJ1-2 TRBV7-2 CASSLEQGWGYTF TGTGCCAGCAGCTTAGAACAGGGTTGGGGCTACACCTTC
- TRBD2 TRBJ2-5 TRBV5-1 CASSLERGFRSSGEETQYF TGCGCCAGCAGCTTGGAGCGGGGTTTTCGATCTAGCGGGGAAGAGACCCAGTACTTC
- - TRBJ1-1 TRBV7-9 CASSLVQGREAFF TGTGCCAGCAGCTTAGTTCAGGGCCGGGAAGCTTTCTTT
- TRBD1 TRBJ2-7 TRBV19 CAVPGQGLHGNEQYF TGTGCCGTACCGGGACAGGGGCTACACGGAAACGAGCAGTACTTC
- TRBD2 TRBJ2-5 TRBV7-2 CASSLVGGGAGKETQYF TGTGCCAGCAGCTTAGTCGGCGGGGGGGCAGGGAAAGAGACCCAGTACTTC
- - TRBJ1-5 TRBV4-3 CASSQVFGNQPQHF TGCGCCAGCAGCCAAGTATTCGGCAATCAGCCCCAGCATTTT
- TRBD2 TRBJ2-1 TRBV7-9 CASSLEGGRAVSYNEQFF TGTGCCAGCAGCTTAGAGGGCGGGAGGGCCGTCTCCTACAATGAGCAGTTCTTC
once TRBD1 TRBJ1-2 TRBV6-5 CASTKKGTGGGYTF TGTGCCAGCACCAAAAAAGGGACAGGGGGTGGCTACACCTTC
- TRBD2 TRBJ2-7 TRBV19 CASAYTTSGSYEQYF TGTGCCAGTGCCTACACGACTAGCGGGAGCTACGAGCAGTACTTC
- - TRBJ1-1 TRBV18 CASSPQSNTEAFF TGTGCCAGCTCACCGCAGTCGAACACTGAAGCTTTCTTT
- TRBD2 TRBJ2-1 TRBV15 CATRRAGGTYNEQFF TGTGCCACCAGGAGAGCGGGGGGCACCTACAATGAGCAGTTCTTC
- TRBD1 TRBJ2-2 TRBV2 CASSSTGAVLYTGELFF TGTGCCAGCAGTTCGACAGGGGCGGTCCTTTATACCGGGGAGCTGTTTTTT
- - TRBJ2-7 TRBV2 CASSRTVEQYF TGTGCCAGCAGTCGGACAGTTGAGCAGTACTTC
- TRBD1 TRBJ1-2 TRBV5-6 CASSLDDREYGYTF TGTGCCAGCAGCTTGGATGACAGGGAGTATGGCTACACCTTC
medium-sized - TRBJ2-6 TRBV11-3 CASSLPAANVLTF TGTGCCAGCAGCTTACCGGCGGCCAACGTCCTGACTTTC
- TRBD1 TRBJ2-1 TRBV18 CASSRTGDNEQFF TGTGCCAGCTCACGTACAGGGGACAATGAGCAGTTCTTC
few TRBD1 TRBJ1-2 TRBV7-8 CASSTRDRRVGGYTF TGTGCCAGCAGCACCCGGGACAGACGGGTTGGGGGCTACACCTTC
- - TRBJ2-5 TRBV29-1 CSVEPGEGETQYF TGCAGCGTTGAGCCAGGGGAGGGAGAGACCCAGTACTTC
- TRBD2 TRBJ2-3 TRBV4-1 CASSPITGGLVSTDTQYF TGCGCCAGCAGCCCTATAACGGGGGGACTTGTTAGCACAGATACGCAGTATTTT
- TRBD2 TRBJ2-7 TRBV11-3 CASSLDGRGGLYEQYF TGTGCCAGCAGCCTCGACGGGCGGGGGGGCCTCTACGAGCAGTACTTC
- - TRBJ1-1 TRBV7-9 CASSLDLWETEAFF TGTGCCAGCAGCTTAGATTTGTGGGAGACTGAAGCTTTCTTT
- - TRBJ1-2 TRBV3-1/TRBV3-2 CASSGSGRLYGYTF TGTGCCAGCAGCGGATCAGGACGGCTCTATGGCTACACCTTC
- TRBD1 TRBJ1-6 TRBV15 CATSRSTGGDSPLHF TGTGCCACCAGCAGATCAACAGGGGGCGATTCACCCCTCCACTTT
- - TRBJ2-1 TRBV6-5 CASSYRIYNEQFF TGTGCCAGCAGTTACCGTATATACAATGAGCAGTTCTTC
- - TRBJ1-5 TRBV5-6 CASSLGNQPQHF TGTGCCAGCAGCTTGGGAAATCAGCCCCAGCATTTT
- - TRBJ2-7 TRBV7-3 CASSLGISYEQYF TGTGCCAGCAGCTTAGGGATCTCCTACGAGCAGTACTTC
- - TRBJ2-5 TRBV18 CASSPTRTKMETQYF TGTGCCAGCTCACCCACTAGGACTAAAATGGAGACCCAGTACTTC
once - TRBJ2-5 TRBV9 CASSVQETQYF TGTGCCAGCAGCGTCCAAGAGACCCAGTACTTC
- - TRBJ2-5 TRBV7-9 CASSLELAMGETQYF TGTGCCAGCAGCTTAGAGCTAGCCATGGGGGAGACCCAGTACTTC
- TRBD2 TRBJ2-5 TRBV7-2 CASSPGLAGETQYF TGTGCCAGCAGCCCGGGACTAGCGGGAGAGACCCAGTACTTC
- - TRBJ2-2 TRBV15 CATRREVNTGELFF TGTGCCACCCGACGTGAGGTAAACACCGGGGAGCTGTTTTTT
- - TRBJ1-1 TRBV9 CASSFTVNTEAFF TGTGCCAGCAGCTTTACGGTGAACACTGAAGCTTTCTTT
- TRBD1 TRBJ2-7 TRBV4-3 CASSPGTGTYEQYF TGCGCCAGCAGCCCCGGGACAGGGACCTACGAGCAGTACTTC
once - TRBJ2-2 TRBV27 CASSRNGVNTGELFF TGTGCCAGCAGTAGGAACGGAGTAAACACCGGGGAGCTGTTTTTT
- TRBD1 TRBJ1-1 TRBV6-5 CASSYRQGVNTEAFF TGTGCCAGCAGTTACCGCCAGGGGGTGAACACTGAAGCTTTCTTT
- TRBD2 TRBJ2-1 TRBV27 CASSLYSGRRIDSKQFF TGTGCCAGCAGTTTATATAGCGGGAGGCGAATCGACTCTAAGCAGTTCTTC
- TRBD1 TRBJ1-1 TRBV5-4 CASRTGYQNTEAFF TGTGCCAGCAGGACAGGGTACCAGAACACTGAAGCTTTCTTT
- TRBD1 TRBJ2-3 TRBV18 CASSPPGQAYSTDTQYF TGTGCCAGCTCACCACCGGGACAGGCCTATAGCACAGATACGCAGTATTTT
- TRBD1 TRBJ2-3 TRBV6-6 CASSSPDRGSTDTQYF TGTGCCAGCAGTTCGCCGGACAGGGGAAGTACAGATACGCAGTATTTT
- - TRBJ2-1 TRBV21-1 CAPPRDSPNNEQFF TGTGCCCCCCCCCGGGACAGCCCCAACAATGAGCAGTTCTTC
- TRBD1 TRBJ1-2 TRBV9 CASSVGQGLYGYTF TGTGCCAGCAGCGTAGGACAGGGTCTTTATGGCTACACCTTC
- TRBD1 TRBJ2-3 TRBV10-3 CAIRGQATQLPSTDTQYF TGTGCCATCAGAGGACAGGCTACACAACTTCCTAGCACAGATACGCAGTATTTT
- TRBD1 TRBJ1-1 TRBV6-2/TRBV6-3 CASSGVGSGTGVVGAFF TGTGCCAGCAGCGGGGTGGGCAGCGGGACAGGAGTCGTCGGAGCTTTCTTT
- - TRBJ2-6 TRBV4-2 CASSQETSGANVLTF TGTGCCAGCAGCCAAGAAACCTCTGGGGCCAACGTCCTGACTTTC
- TRBD1 TRBJ1-2 TRBV7-9 CASSQTGGNYGYTF TGTGCCAGCAGCCAAACAGGGGGCAACTATGGCTACACCTTC
- - TRBJ1-2 TRBV21-1 CASSIRDRDLIKTF TGTGCCAGCAGCATCCGGGACAGGGACTTAATTAAAACCTTC
few - TRBJ2-7 TRBV27 CASSFKGGDTSYEQYF TGTGCCAGCAGTTTTAAAGGAGGGGACACCTCGTACGAGCAGTACTTC
- TRBD2 TRBJ2-5 TRBV14 CASSQAGAGTRGVKTQYF TGTGCCAGCAGCCAAGCCGGGGCCGGGACTAGGGGCGTGAAGACCCAGTACTTC
- - TRBJ1-1 TRBV7-8 CASSLVGEGTEAFF TGTGCCAGCAGCTTAGTAGGGGAGGGCACTGAAGCTTTCTTT
- TRBD1 TRBJ1-6 TRBV7-2 CASSSPGGVSSPLHF TGTGCCAGCAGCTCTCCAGGGGGCGTGAGTTCACCCCTCCACTTT
- - TRBJ1-1 TRBV11-3 CASSPKGTVNTEAFF TGTGCCAGCAGCCCGAAAGGGACGGTGAACACTGAAGCTTTCTTT
- TRBD1 TRBJ2-2 TRBV5-8 CASSPGQPRTGELFF TGTGCCAGCAGCCCGGGACAGCCGAGAACCGGGGAGCTGTTTTTT
- - TRBJ2-1 TRBV20-1 CSASRYSGRGNEQFF TGCAGTGCTAGTCGGTACAGTGGGCGAGGGAATGAGCAGTTCTTC
- - TRBJ2-7 TRBV28 CASSLSAGSYEQYF TGTGCCAGCAGTTTATCGGCAGGATCCTACGAGCAGTACTTC
- - TRBJ2-3 TRBV2 CASSELWQGTDTQYF TGTGCCAGCAGTGAATTGTGGCAGGGCACAGATACGCAGTATTTT